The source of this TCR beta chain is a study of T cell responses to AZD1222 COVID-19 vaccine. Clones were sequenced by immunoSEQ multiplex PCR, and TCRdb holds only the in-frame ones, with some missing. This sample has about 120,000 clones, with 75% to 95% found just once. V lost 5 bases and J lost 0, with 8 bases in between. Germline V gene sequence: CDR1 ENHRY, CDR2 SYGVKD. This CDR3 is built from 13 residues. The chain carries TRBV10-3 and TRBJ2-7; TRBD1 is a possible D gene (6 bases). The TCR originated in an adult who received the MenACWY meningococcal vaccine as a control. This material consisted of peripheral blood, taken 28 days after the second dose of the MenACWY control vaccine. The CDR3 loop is CAISTGYSYEQYV. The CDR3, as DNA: TGTGCCATCAGTACAGGGTACTCCTACGAGCAGTACGTC.